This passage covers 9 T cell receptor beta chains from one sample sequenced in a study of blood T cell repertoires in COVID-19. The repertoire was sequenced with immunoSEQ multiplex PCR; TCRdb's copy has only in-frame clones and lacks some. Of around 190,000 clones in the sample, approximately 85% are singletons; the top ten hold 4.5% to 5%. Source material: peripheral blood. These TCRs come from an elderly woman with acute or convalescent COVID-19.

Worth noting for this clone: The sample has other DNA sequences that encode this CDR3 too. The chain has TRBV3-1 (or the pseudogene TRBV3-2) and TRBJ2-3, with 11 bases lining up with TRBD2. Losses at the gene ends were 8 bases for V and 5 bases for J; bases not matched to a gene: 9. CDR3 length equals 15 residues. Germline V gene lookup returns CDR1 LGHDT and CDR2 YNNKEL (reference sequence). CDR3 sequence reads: CASRHIAGGGDTQYF. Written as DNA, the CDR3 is TGTGCCAGCCGTCATATAGCGGGAGGGGGAGATACGCAGTATTTT.

The DNA of the CDR3 is TGTGCCAGCAGTGAACAAAGGGGTCAGCCCCAGCATTTT. It translates to CASSEQRGQPQHF. The rearrangement uses TRBV2 and TRBJ1-5, with D possibly TRBD1 on 5 matching bases. The germline CDR1 and CDR2 sequences are SNHLY and FYNNEI. V lost 2 bases to trimming and J lost 6 bases, with 8 bases between them. The CDR3 is 13 residues long.

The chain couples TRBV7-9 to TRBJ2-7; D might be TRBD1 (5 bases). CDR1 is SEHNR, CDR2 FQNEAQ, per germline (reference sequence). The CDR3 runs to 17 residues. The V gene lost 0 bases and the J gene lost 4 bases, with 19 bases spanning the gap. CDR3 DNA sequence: TGTGCCAGCAGCTTAGCCCCGGACACCCAAGGGGCTTACGAGCAGTACTTC. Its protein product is CASSLAPDTQGAYEQYF. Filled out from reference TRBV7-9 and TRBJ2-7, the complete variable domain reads DTGVSQNPRHKITKRGQNVTFRCDPISEHNRLYWYRQTLGQGPEFLTYFQNEAQLEKSRLLSDRFSAERPKGSFSTLEIQRTEQGDSAMYLCASSLAPDTQGAYEQYFGPGTRLTVT.

The CDR3 region has the DNA TGTGCCAGCAGCTTAGGAAGTACGGGAATTAAGGAGACCCAGTACTTC. It translates to CASSLGSTGIKETQYF. The chain is built from TRBV7-2 and TRBJ2-5; TRBD2 might be the D (5 bases). The ends were cut back, 1 base at V and 5 bases at J, with 17 bases in the middle. The CDR3 is 16 residues long. Germline loops: CDR1 SGHTA, CDR2 FQGNSA.

The CDR3 is CASSPGTPSGANVLTF. The CDR3 DNA sequence: TGTGCCAGCAGCCCCGGGACACCATCTGGGGCCAACGTCCTGACTTTC. This chain connects TRBV5-4 to TRBJ2-6; TRBD1 is a possible D gene (6 bases). The CDR3 totals 16 residues. Looked up from germline, CDR1 is SGHNT and CDR2 is YYREEE (reference sequence). Deletions cut 4 bases from V and 1 base from J, with 12 bases between.

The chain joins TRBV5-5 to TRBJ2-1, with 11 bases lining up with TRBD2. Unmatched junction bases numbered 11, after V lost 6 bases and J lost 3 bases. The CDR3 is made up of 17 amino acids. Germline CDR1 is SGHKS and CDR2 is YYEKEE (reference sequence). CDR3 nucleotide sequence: TGTGCCAGCACCTCACTTAGCGGGAGGGCTTTCTACAATGAGCAGTTCTTC. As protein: CASTSLSGRAFYNEQFF.

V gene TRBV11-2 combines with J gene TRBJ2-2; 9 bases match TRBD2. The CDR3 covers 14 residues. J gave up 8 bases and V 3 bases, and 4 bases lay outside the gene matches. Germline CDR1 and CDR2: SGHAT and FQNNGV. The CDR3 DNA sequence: TGTGCCAGCAGCTTCGGCCTAGCGGGGGGGGAGCTGTTTTTT. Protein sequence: CASSFGLAGGELFF.

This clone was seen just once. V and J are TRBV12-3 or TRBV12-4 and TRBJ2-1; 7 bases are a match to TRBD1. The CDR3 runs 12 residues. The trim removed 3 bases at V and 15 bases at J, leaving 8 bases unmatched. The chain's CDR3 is CASSFGRGLWFF. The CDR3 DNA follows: TGTGCCAGCAGTTTTGGCAGGGGGTTGTGGTTCTTC.

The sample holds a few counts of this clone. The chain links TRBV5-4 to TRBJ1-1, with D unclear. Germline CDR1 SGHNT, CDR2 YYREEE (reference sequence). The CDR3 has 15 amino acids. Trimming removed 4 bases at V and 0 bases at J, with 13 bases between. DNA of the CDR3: TGTGCCAGCAGCCGCACAGTAAACATGAACACTGAAGCTTTCTTT. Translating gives CASSRTVNMNTEAFF.